A selection of T cell receptor beta chains follows, all from one sample in a study of shared clonotypes between healthy human individuals. The table came from immunoSEQ multiplex PCR; TCRdb's copy has only in-frame clones and leaves some out. The sample consists of about 1.1 million clones, about 84% of them appearing once. Sequencing was done on a sample of memory CD4+ T cells from PBMCs. The receptors originated from a man between 18 and 29 years old in good health. Some clones in this sample may be carry-over from other donors' samples. Both conserved end residues are part of each CDR3. The D gene is left open where the match is weak. The listing skips clone size in some rows; elsewhere it reads once, few, many or a size class.

d_call clone_size j_call v_call cdr3_nt cdr3_aa
NA NA TRBJ2-3 TRBV10-3 TGTGCCATCAGTGAGTCCCTGCTAGCTCAAGAGAGCACAGATACGCAGTATTTT CAISESLLAQESTDTQYF
NA NA TRBJ1-4 TRBV18 TGTGCCAGCTCACCACCTGACGGGACCTTTAATGAAAAACTGTTTTTT CASSPPDGTFNEKLFF
NA NA TRBJ2-6 TRBV5-8 TGTGCCAGCAGCTTCCCAGGGGCCGGGGCCAACGTCCTGACTTTC CASSFPGAGANVLTF
NA NA TRBJ2-7 TRBV5-5 TGTGCCAGCAGCTTTCAAGACCCCTACGAGCAGTACTTC CASSFQDPYEQYF
NA NA TRBJ2-1 TRBV7-3 TGTGCCAGCAGCTTTGGCTCCCGGGAGAGGGTGAATGAGCAGTTCTTC CASSFGSRERVNEQFF
NA NA TRBJ2-3 TRBV5-6 TGTGCCAGCAGCCCAACAGGGCACACAGATACGCAGTATTTT CASSPTGHTDTQYF
NA NA TRBJ2-5 TRBV19 TGTGCCAGTAGTATAGGGACCGAAGAGACCCAGTACTTC CASSIGTEETQYF
NA NA TRBJ1-1 TRBV21-1 TGTGCCAGCAGCCCATCCGGGCAGGGAGTCACTGAAGCTTTCTTT CASSPSGQGVTEAFF
TRBD2 NA TRBJ2-2 TRBV19 TGTGCCAGTAGTGCCTGGACCGGGACTAGCGCCCCTGGGGGGGAGCTGTTTTTT CASSAWTGTSAPGGELFF
NA NA TRBJ2-5 TRBV28 TGTGCCAGCAGTTTGTCGGACAGTCAAGAGACCCAGTACTTC CASSLSDSQETQYF
TRBD2 NA TRBJ2-2 TRBV28 TGTGCCAGCAATCAGCGGGGGCGGGGAGGTAGGGCCGGGGAGCTGTTTTTT CASNQRGRGGRAGELFF
TRBD2 NA TRBJ2-7 TRBV7-2 TGTGCCAGCAGCCGAAACCGAGGGCTAGCGGCAGGAGAAGGGTACGAGCAGTACTTC CASSRNRGLAAGEGYEQYF
NA NA TRBJ2-5 TRBV18 TGTGCCAGCTCACCTCCCAACCAAGAGACCCAGTACTTC CASSPPNQETQYF
NA NA TRBJ1-5 TRBV7-2 TGTGCCAGCAGCCCCGTGGGGGTTCAGCCCCAGCATTTT CASSPVGVQPQHF
NA few TRBJ2-7 TRBV6-5 TGTGCCAGCAGCCGCGGGGAGGAGCAGTACTTC CASSRGEEQYF
TRBD2 NA TRBJ2-7 TRBV27 TGTGCCAGCAGTTTAAGGGTGCTAGCGGGAGGTCTCTCCTACGAGCAGTACTTC CASSLRVLAGGLSYEQYF
NA NA TRBJ1-3 TRBV5-8 TGTGCCAGCAGCTTGGGTGGCAGCATGAGGAACACCATATATTTT CASSLGGSMRNTIYF
TRBD1 few TRBJ1-2 TRBV19 TGTGCCAGTAGGCCTACAGGGGACTATGGCTACACCTTC CASRPTGDYGYTF
NA NA TRBJ1-5 TRBV2 TGTGCCAGCAGTGACGGTAGGGCCAGGGGTGTTCAGCCCCAGCATTTT CASSDGRARGVQPQHF
NA NA TRBJ1-2 TRBV28 TGTGCCAGCAGTTTTAGGACAGCGTATAACTATGGCTACACCTTC CASSFRTAYNYGYTF
TRBD2 NA TRBJ2-5 TRBV5-6 TGTGCCAGCAGCGCGTGGACTAGCGGAACCCAAGAGACCCAGTACTTC CASSAWTSGTQETQYF
NA NA TRBJ2-3 TRBV18 TGTGCCAGCTCAGGCGCAGATACGCAGTATTTT CASSGADTQYF
NA once TRBJ2-5 TRBV29-1 TGCAGCGTTTTGGAGGGCGTCACTCAAGAGACCCAGTACTTC CSVLEGVTQETQYF
TRBD1 many TRBJ2-6 TRBV28 TGTGCCAGCCGTCGACAGGGAGTAAGTGGGGCCAACGTCCTGACTTTC CASRRQGVSGANVLTF
TRBD1 NA TRBJ2-5 TRBV10-3 TGTGCCATCAGTGGCGGGACAGGGAATTCGGGGGAGACCCAGTACTTC CAISGGTGNSGETQYF
NA NA TRBJ2-7 TRBV30 TGTGCCCGCACCCAGGGATCTAGCTCCTACGAGCAGTACTTC CARTQGSSSYEQYF
NA NA TRBJ2-7 TRBV4-1 TGCGCCAGCAGCCACACAGGGTCCTCCTACGAGCAGTACTTC CASSHTGSSYEQYF
NA NA TRBJ2-3 TRBV9 TGTGCCAGCAGCGTAGCTACCTGGGACCCTGGGGTTACGCAGTATTTT CASSVATWDPGVTQYF
NA few TRBJ1-1 TRBV19 TGTGCCAGTAGTACACGGGCTGGAGCTTTCTTT CASSTRAGAFF
TRBD1 few TRBJ2-1 TRBV5-1 TGCGCCAGCAGCTTGGTGACAGGGCAGTACAATGAGCAGTTCTTC CASSLVTGQYNEQFF
TRBD1 NA TRBJ2-1 TRBV27 TGTGCCAGCAGCCGGGACAGGTACAACAATGAGCAGTTCTTC CASSRDRYNNEQFF
NA NA TRBJ2-4 TRBV15 TGTGCCACCAGCAGAGGGGCTGTCAAAAACATTCAGTACTTC CATSRGAVKNIQYF
TRBD1 NA TRBJ2-2 TRBV6-1 TGTGCCAGCAGACCGGACAGGGCTCCCGGGGAGCTGTTTTTT CASRPDRAPGELFF
NA NA TRBJ1-5 TRBV5-1 TGCGCCAGCAGCTTGGACTCCGGGGGGGATCAGCCCCAGCATTTT CASSLDSGGDQPQHF
NA NA TRBJ1-5 TRBV6-1 TGTGCCAGCAGTGAATGGACACTTAATAGCAATCAGCCCCAGCATTTT CASSEWTLNSNQPQHF
TRBD2 NA TRBJ2-1 TRBV6-6 TGTGCCAGCAGTTTACCGGGGACTAGCAGCAATGAGCAGTTCTTC CASSLPGTSSNEQFF
NA few TRBJ1-1 TRBV7-9 TGTGCCAGCAGCTTTACAGGAGACACTGAAGCTTTCTTT CASSFTGDTEAFF
TRBD2 NA TRBJ2-7 TRBV5-1 TGCGCCAGCAGCACTATAGCGGGGAGGAGCTACGAGCAGTACTTC CASSTIAGRSYEQYF
NA NA TRBJ2-2 TRBV7-9 TGTGCCAGCAGCTCCACGAGCGGGCCCACCGGGGAGCTGTTTTTT CASSSTSGPTGELFF
NA few TRBJ1-1 TRBV19 TGTGCCAGTAGTCTGGGCACTGAAGCTTTCTTT CASSLGTEAFF
NA NA TRBJ2-1 TRBV7-2 TGTGCCAGCAGCTGGGGTTCCTACAATGAGCAGTTCTTC CASSWGSYNEQFF
NA NA TRBJ2-5 TRBV5-1 TGCGCCAGCAGCCCCGGCCCTCAAGAGACCCAGTACTTC CASSPGPQETQYF
NA NA TRBJ1-2 TRBV18 TGTGCCAGCTCACCAGATTTCTCCTATGGCTACACCTTC CASSPDFSYGYTF
NA NA TRBJ1-3 TRBV21-1 TGTGCCAGCAGCAAAGTTCGGAGGCGACAGAACCATTCTGGAAACACCATATATTTT CASSKVRRRQNHSGNTIYF
TRBD2 NA TRBJ2-3 TRBV29-1 TGCAGCATCACCACGACTAGCGCGCCTGAAGATACGCAGTATTTT CSITTTSAPEDTQYF
TRBD1 NA TRBJ1-2 TRBV5-6 TGTGCCAGCAGCTCTTCCGGGACAGGAAGGGGCTACACCTTC CASSSSGTGRGYTF
TRBD1 NA TRBJ2-3 TRBV18 TGTGCCAGCTCACCGGGACAGGGCACAGATACGCAGTATTTT CASSPGQGTDTQYF
NA NA TRBJ1-5 TRBV2 TGTGCCAGCAGTGAAGGGGGGTTTAGCAATCAGCCCCAGCATTTT CASSEGGFSNQPQHF
NA NA TRBJ1-5 TRBV12-5 TGTGCTAGTGCAGGGTCTGGCAATCAGCCCCAGCATTTT CASAGSGNQPQHF
NA NA TRBJ2-4 TRBV28 TGTGCCAGCAGTTCGGCCCCGTACAAAAACATTCAGTACTTC CASSSAPYKNIQYF
NA NA TRBJ2-5 TRBV2 TGTGCCAGCAGTGGTCAGGGACAAGAGACCCAGTACTTC CASSGQGQETQYF
TRBD1 NA TRBJ1-5 TRBV5-5 TGTGCCAGCAGCTTGCTGATCACAGGGGATCAGCCCCAGCATTTT CASSLLITGDQPQHF
NA NA TRBJ1-3 TRBV12-5 TGTGCTAGTGGTTTGGTTCTGGGGACAATCTCAGACCCGGATAGAACTGGAAACACCATATATTTT CASGLVLGTISDPDRTGNTIYF
TRBD1 NA TRBJ1-3 TRBV7-9 TGTGCCAGCAGCTTAGTAGCCGGGACAGGGGTATCTGGAAACACCATATATTTT CASSLVAGTGVSGNTIYF